This paragraph reports one T cell receptor (beta chain). The antigen remains unidentified. The V end was cut by 2 bases, the J end by 6 bases, with 14 bases between. The germline gives CDR1 MNHNS, CDR2 SASEGT. The CDR3 contains 14 residues. These data come from a study of stem cell transplantation in POMP-related autoinflammatory disease. Across the study: Impaired MHC class I-dependent CD8+ differentiation was hypothesized from defective thymoproteasomes. Pre-transplant patients had naive-skewed CD4+ T cells and few CD8+ T cells. Findings and limits, study-wide: Fewer unique TRB V-J gene pairings were identified in patients with PRAID.

Profiled with immunoSEQ multiplex PCR; TCRdb holds only in-frame clones, not every one. The sample records tens of thousands of clones, roughly 80% being singletons. PRAID featured prominent immunodeficiency. The sequences come from CD4+ T cells from PBMCs, collected before stem cell transplantation. The source is a human donor with POMP-related autoinflammation and immune dysregulation (PRAID). The rearrangement joins TRBV6-1 to TRBJ2-7, with D hard to call. CDR3 protein: CASSESPAFGEQYF. The DNA for the CDR3 is TGTGCCAGCAGTGAAAGTCCAGCCTTTGGCGAGCAGTACTTC.